This TCR beta chain was sequenced during a study of PD-1 blockade in mismatch repair-deficient tumors. Study outcomes and limitations: Rapid post-treatment expansion, then contraction, generally preceding radiologic response, marked tumor-resident clones.

TCR sequencing covered a few patients who responded to pembrolizumab. Germline V gene sequence: CDR1 GTSNPN, CDR2 SVGIG (reference sequence). The CDR3 is made up of 15 amino acids. Trimming cost V 2 bases and J 2 bases, with 15 bases left between them. On this clone itself: Its target is not known.

Libraries were prepared by immunoSEQ multiplex PCR; TCRdb keeps only in-frame clonotypes and omits some of them. The profile shows 100,000 or so clones, 70% to 85% of them singletons. The clonotype originates from an adult with mismatch repair-deficient cancer. The chain links TRBV30 to TRBJ2-5; possibly TRBD2 for D (6 bases). The starting material was peripheral blood, obtained roughly 36 weeks after starting pembrolizumab. CDR3 DNA: TGTGCCTGGAGTCCGCTCGGACTAAAACAAGAGACCCAGTACTTC. Encoded protein: CAWSPLGLKQETQYF.